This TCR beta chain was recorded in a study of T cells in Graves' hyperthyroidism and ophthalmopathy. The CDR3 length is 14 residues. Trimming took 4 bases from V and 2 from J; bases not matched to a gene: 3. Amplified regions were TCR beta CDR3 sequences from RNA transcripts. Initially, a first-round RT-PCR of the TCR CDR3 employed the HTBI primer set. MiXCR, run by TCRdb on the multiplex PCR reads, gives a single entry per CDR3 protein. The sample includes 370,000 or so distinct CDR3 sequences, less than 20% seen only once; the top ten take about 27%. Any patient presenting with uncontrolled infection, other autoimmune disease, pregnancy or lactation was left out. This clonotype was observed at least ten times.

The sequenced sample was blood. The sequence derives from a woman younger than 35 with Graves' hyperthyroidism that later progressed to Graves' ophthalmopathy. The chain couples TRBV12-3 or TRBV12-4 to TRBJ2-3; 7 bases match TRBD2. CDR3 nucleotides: TGTGCCAGCAGTTCTAGCGGCAACACAGATACGCAGTATTTT. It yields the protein CASSSSGNTDTQYF.